One sample yielded the 22 T cell receptor beta chains listed below, sequenced in a study of a mutant IDH1 vaccine in newly diagnosed glioma. Data came from immunoSEQ multiplex PCR; TCRdb stores just in-frame clones and leaves some out. Among roughly 12,000 clones, roughly 84% were seen once, and the ten largest hold 5.5% to 6%. Documented time point: week 5, during vaccination. Vaccination used 300 ug of mutant IDH1 20-mer peptide per dose, with topical imiquimod. For these receptors, no antigen is known. The starting material was PBMCs, obtained from a glioma patient whose treatment included an IDH1 peptide vaccine. The receptors were sampled from a woman in her forties with glioma. Some clones in this sample may be carry-over from other donors' samples.

J is TRBJ1-1 and V is TRBV25-1, with TRBD1 as a possible D gene (6 bases). The germline V and J ends were trimmed by 5 bases and 1 base, with 17 bases remaining between them. The CDR3 has 16 residues. Germline V gives CDR1 MGHDK, CDR2 SYGVNS. DNA of the CDR3: TGTGCCAGCAGTCGACGGGGGGGGCGAGAGAACACTGAAGCTTTCTTT. Its protein product is CASSRRGGRENTEAFF.

The chain employs TRBV19 and TRBJ2-2; D possibly corresponds to TRBD2 (5 bases). V shed 6 bases and J shed 3 bases, with 14 bases lying between them. The CDR3 covers 15 residues. In germline, CDR1 is LNHDA, CDR2 SQIVND (reference sequence). CDR3 loop: CASRSGIIDTGELFF. In DNA form, the CDR3 reads TGTGCCAGTAGATCGGGGATAATTGACACCGGGGAGCTGTTTTTT.

The chain links TRBV28 to TRBJ2-1; possibly TRBD2 for D (6 bases). Germline V gene data show CDR1 as MDHEN and CDR2 as SYDVKM. The CDR3 sequence is 14 residues long. V lost 6 bases, J lost 0 bases, and 9 bases lay in between. CDR3 nucleotide sequence: TGTGCCAGCAGGGGGGAGGACTCCTACAATGAGCAGTTCTTC. Amino acid sequence: CASRGEDSYNEQFF.

The chain has TRBV11-3 and TRBJ1-1; unclear D gene. Trimming removed 0 bases from V and 1 base from J, with 3 bases in between. Germline assignment: CDR1 SGHNT and CDR2 YENEEA. The CDR3 consists of 13 residues. As DNA, the CDR3 is TGTGCCAGCAGCTTAGAACGGAACACTGAAGCTTTCTTT. This encodes CASSLERNTEAFF. The entire variable domain, with the rest obtained from reference TRBV11-3 and TRBJ1-1, is as follows: EAGVVQSPRYKIIEKKQPVAFWCNPISGHNTLYWYLQNLGQGPELLIRYENEEAVDDSQLPKDRFSAERLKGVDSTLKIQPAELGDSAVYLCASSLERNTEAFFGQGTRLTVV.

The CDR3 region has the DNA TGTGCCAGCAGCTTGTGGGCTAGCCCGAACACCGGGGAGCTGTTTTTT. Its translation: CASSLWASPNTGELFF. This sequence joins TRBV5-6 and TRBJ2-2; TRBD2 might be the D (5 bases). V was clipped by 1 base and J by 0 bases, with 10 bases between them. The CDR3 runs 16 residues. The germline V gene encodes CDR1 SGHDT and CDR2 YYEEEE.

The rearrangement uses TRBV5-1 and TRBJ2-3, with 9 positions matching TRBD2. Per the germline V gene, CDR1 is SGHRS and CDR2 is YFSETQ. This CDR3 spans 15 amino acids. V was pared by 0 bases and J by 4 bases, with 3 bases of the junction left unmatched. The CDR3 region has the DNA TGCGCCAGCAGCTTGGGCGGGACTAGCTCAGATACGCAGTATTTT. It encodes CASSLGGTSSDTQYF.

V usage is TRBV7-2 and J usage is TRBJ2-1, with 8 bases that match TRBD1. CDR1 is SGHTA and CDR2 is FQGNSA in the germline V gene. V shed 3 bases, J shed 6 bases, and the junction held 7 bases outside the gene matches. The CDR3 is 15 amino acids. CDR3 sequence reads: CASSFQGARGNEQFF. In DNA form, the CDR3 reads TGTGCCAGCAGCTTCCAGGGGGCGCGGGGCAATGAGCAGTTCTTC.

The rearrangement joins TRBV10-3 to TRBJ1-2; a possible D gene is TRBD1 (5 bases). Per the germline V gene, CDR1 is ENHRY and CDR2 is SYGVKD. Deletions cut 7 bases from V and 7 bases from J, with 25 bases between. This CDR3 contains 16 residues. The CDR3 reads CAIIDSVGARVSGYTF. Written as DNA, the CDR3 is TGTGCCATCATCGACTCTGTTGGGGCCCGAGTGAGTGGCTACACCTTC.

The chain employs TRBV10-1 and TRBJ2-1; D remains unclear. The V gene's germline CDR1 is WNHNN and CDR2 SYGVQD (reference sequence). V shed 6 bases and J shed 9 bases, with 9 bases lying between them. The CDR3 loop spans 11 amino acids. CDR3 DNA: TGCGCCAGCAGCTCTAGGGCTGAGCAGTTCTTC. Translated, it gives CASSSRAEQFF.

The rearrangement joins TRBV6-6 to TRBJ1-3; D call uncertain. The CDR3 has 11 amino acids. CDR1 and CDR2 (germline): MNHNY, SVGAGI (reference sequence). Trimming left V 10 bases short and J 1 base short, with 5 bases between. The CDR3 loop is CAILSGNTIYF. The CDR3 nucleotides are TGTGCCATTCTTTCTGGAAACACCATATATTTT.

The chain has TRBV27 and TRBJ2-7; TRBD2 matches at 12 bases. Germline V gives CDR1 MNHEY, CDR2 SMNVEV (reference sequence). This CDR3 comprises 15 residues. The J segment lost 2 bases and the V segment lost 5 bases, leaving 4 bases of the junction unmatched. The CDR3 nucleotides read TGTGCCAGCAGTCCCCGGACTAGCGGGGCCTACGAGCAGTACTTC. Translating it yields CASSPRTSGAYEQYF.

The chain couples TRBV18 to TRBJ2-7; 7 bases match TRBD1. This CDR3 comprises 15 residues. The V gene end was trimmed by 6 bases and the J gene end by 0 bases; junction bases not matched to a gene: 8. Germline CDR1 KGHSH, CDR2 LQKENI. The CDR3, as DNA: TGTGCCAGCTCCCCGCCCGGACAGGCCTCCTACGAGCAGTACTTC. Protein sequence: CASSPPGQASYEQYF.

This chain uses TRBV5-1 with TRBJ1-2; no clear D. Per germline, CDR1 SGHRS and CDR2 YFSETQ. V was cut by 5 bases and J by 0 bases, with 8 bases left in between. This CDR3 spans 13 amino acids. The DNA of the CDR3 is TGCGCCAGCAGGGCAGCATCTAACTATGGCTACACCTTC. Translated, it gives CASRAASNYGYTF.

This rearrangement joins TRBV18 to TRBJ2-4, with D perhaps TRBD2 (7 bases). With 5 bases removed from V and 8 bases from J, the gap between germline ends came to 16 bases. Germline V CDR1 and CDR2: KGHSH, LQKENI. This CDR3 contains 14 residues. CDR3 region: CASSIQGGADIQYF. In nucleotides, the CDR3 is TGTGCCAGCTCAATCCAAGGGGGGGCGGACATTCAGTACTTC.

The gene calls are TRBV5-4 and TRBJ1-2, with 9 bases identical to TRBD1. The CDR3 has 13 amino acids. Germline V gene sequence: CDR1 SGHNT, CDR2 YYREEE (reference sequence). V lost 2 bases to trimming and J lost 6 bases; unmatched junction nucleotides: 2. DNA of the CDR3: TGTGCCAGCAGCTTAGGACAGGGGAATGGCTACACCTTC. Its protein product is CASSLGQGNGYTF.

The count of this clone is one. The chain has TRBV13 and TRBJ2-1, with D perhaps matching TRBD2 (6 bases). The CDR3 sequence is 17 residues long. Germline assignment: CDR1 PRHDT and CDR2 FYEKMQ (reference sequence). V was pared by 5 bases and J by 8 bases, with 25 bases between. The CDR3 reads CASSSSDAGTPRDEQFF. CDR3 nucleotide sequence: TGTGCCAGCAGCAGTAGTGATGCGGGGACCCCAAGAGATGAGCAGTTCTTC.

The chain carries TRBV30 and TRBJ2-7, with D tentatively TRBD1 (6 bases). The V gene lost 0 bases and the J gene lost 4 bases, with 13 bases spanning the gap. The CDR3 spans 14 residues. The germline gives CDR1 GTSNPN, CDR2 SVGIG (reference sequence). The CDR3 DNA reads as TGTGCCTGGAGTGTCACACAGGGTTCGTACGAGCAGTACTTC. It yields the protein CAWSVTQGSYEQYF.

The chain recombines TRBV6-1 with TRBJ2-1; 11 bases are a match to TRBD2. J gave up 6 bases and V 3 bases, and 4 bases lay outside the gene matches. Germline CDR1 MNHNS, CDR2 SASEGT. The CDR3 has 15 residues. The CDR3 DNA reads TGTGCCAGCAGTGAGGGGACTAGCGGAAGCAATGAGCAGTTCTTC. Translation: CASSEGTSGSNEQFF.

This clone was detected a few times. The chain links TRBV4-1 to TRBJ1-5, with D perhaps matching TRBD1 (5 bases). The V end lost 8 bases, the J end lost 2 bases, and 10 bases lay between the germline ends. Germline V gene lookup returns CDR1 MGHRA and CDR2 YSYEKL. This CDR3 has 13 amino acids. This chain's CDR3 is CASGGQGNQPQHF. CDR3 in DNA: TGCGCCAGCGGAGGACAAGGCAATCAGCCCCAGCATTTT.

The CDR3 protein is CASSDRRGSSNQPQHF. The CDR3 DNA reads as TGTGCCAGCAGTGACCGGAGGGGCTCTAGCAATCAGCCCCAGCATTTT. The rearrangement links TRBV6-1 to TRBJ1-5; D might be TRBD1 (5 bases). Germline CDR1 MNHNS, CDR2 SASEGT. V lost 3 bases and J 0 bases, leaving 12 bases between the germline ends. The CDR3 sequence is 16 residues long.

In this sample, this clone turned up once. J is TRBJ2-5 and V is TRBV7-2; 10 bases line up with TRBD2. Looked up from germline, CDR1 is SGHTA and CDR2 is FQGNSA. There are 17 residues in the CDR3. The V segment lost 3 bases and the J segment 2 bases; nucleotides outside the gene matches: 9. The CDR3 sequence: CASSLGLAGVRQETQYF. CDR3 sequence (DNA): TGTGCCAGCAGCTTGGGGCTAGCGGGAGTAAGGCAAGAGACCCAGTACTTC.

This chain uses TRBV7-9 with TRBJ1-4; D call uncertain. Per germline, CDR1 SEHNR and CDR2 FQNEAQ (reference sequence). The CDR3 runs to 13 residues. The V end lost 0 bases, the J end lost 6 bases, and 5 bases lay between the germline ends. CDR3 amino acids: CASSLAGDEKLFF. DNA of the CDR3: TGTGCCAGCAGCTTAGCGGGAGATGAAAAACTGTTTTTT.